These T cell receptor beta chains were read from a single sample in a study of blood T cell repertoires in COVID-19. Some clones are missing from TCRdb's copy, which holds only in-frame ones; the method was immunoSEQ multiplex PCR. The data show 60,000 or so clones, with roughly 85% seen just once and 15% to 20% held by the top ten. Specimen: peripheral blood. These receptors all come from a human donor in a cohort sampled during active COVID-19. CDR3s include the opening cysteine and the closing phenylalanine or tryptophan. Fields, in order: V gene, D gene, clone size, J gene, CDR3 protein, CDR3 DNA. A D gene is named only where the DNA matches it firmly. A clone size is listed for some rows: how often the clone was seen (once, few, many), or a class if it is expanded.

>TRBV7-2|TRBD1|-|TRBJ1-2
CASRLGQGSGYTF
TGTGCCAGCAGATTAGGACAGGGATCTGGCTACACCTTC
>TRBV7-2|TRBD2|once|TRBJ2-1
CASSLGLAEGNEQFF
TGTGCCAGCAGCTTAGGACTAGCAGAGGGCAATGAGCAGTTCTTC
>TRBV4-1|-|once|TRBJ1-5
CASSQGTTRWPQHF
TGCGCCAGCAGCCAAGGGACAACTCGGTGGCCCCAGCATTTT
>TRBV18|-|-|TRBJ1-5
CASSNEGTNQPQHF
TGTGCCAGCTCGAACGAGGGAACCAATCAGCCCCAGCATTTT
>TRBV18|-|-|TRBJ2-2
CASSIMDTANTGELFF
TGTGCCAGCTCGATCATGGACACCGCGAACACCGGGGAGCTGTTTTTT
>TRBV10-3|-|-|TRBJ1-1
CATQENTEAFF
TGTGCCACACAAGAGAACACTGAAGCTTTCTTT
>TRBV7-9|-|once|TRBJ1-1
CASSPATVNTEAFF
TGTGCCAGCAGCCCGGCGACAGTAAACACTGAAGCTTTCTTT
>TRBV18|-|few|TRBJ1-2
CASSPDSDYGYTF
TGTGCCAGCTCACCGGACAGTGACTATGGCTACACCTTC
>TRBV5-6|-|-|TRBJ2-7
CASSFVGGWSYEQYF
TGTGCCAGCAGCTTTGTAGGGGGATGGAGCTACGAGCAGTACTTC
>TRBV4-2|-|-|TRBJ2-4
CASSQDPGAKNIQYF
TGTGCCAGCAGCCAAGATCCCGGAGCCAAAAACATTCAGTACTTC
>TRBV5-3|-|-|TRBJ1-5
CARSHQREGRKQPQHF
TGTGCCAGAAGCCATCAAAGGGAGGGGCGGAAACAGCCCCAGCATTTT
>TRBV19|-|-|TRBJ2-7
CATSRTAEYEQYF
TGTGCCACCTCTAGGACAGCTGAATACGAGCAGTACTTC
>TRBV2|-|-|TRBJ2-2
CASSEYTGWAGELFF
TGTGCCAGCAGTGAATATACGGGATGGGCCGGGGAGCTGTTTTTT
>TRBV2|TRBD1|-|TRBJ2-3
CASRWDRNTDTQYF
TGTGCCAGCAGGTGGGACAGGAACACAGATACGCAGTATTTT
>TRBV4-1|TRBD2|once|TRBJ2-1
CASSQGGAGAYNEQFF
TGCGCCAGCAGCCAAGGAGGAGCGGGGGCATACAATGAGCAGTTCTTC
>TRBV6-2/TRBV6-3|TRBD1|once|TRBJ2-5
CASSRDRRIGTGDRQETQYF
TGTGCCAGCAGTCGTGACCGCCGCATCGGGACAGGGGATCGCCAAGAGACCCAGTACTTC
>TRBV11-3|-|-|TRBJ1-1
CASSFSRDTEAFF
TGTGCCAGCAGCTTTTCGCGGGACACTGAAGCTTTCTTT
>TRBV18|TRBD2|-|TRBJ2-1
CASSPPTSGGAVNEQFF
TGTGCCAGCTCACCACCGACTAGCGGGGGGGCAGTCAATGAGCAGTTCTTC
>TRBV5-1|TRBD2|-|TRBJ2-3
CASILGAGGPDTQYF
TGCGCCAGCATACTGGGAGCGGGGGGACCCGATACGCAGTATTTT
>TRBV7-2|TRBD1|-|TRBJ2-7
CASSLLGRGLDEQYF
TGTGCCAGCAGTCTCCTAGGCAGGGGGCTTGACGAGCAGTACTTC
>TRBV6-6|TRBD1|-|TRBJ1-1
CASSSDRGGRNTEAFF
TGTGCCAGCAGTTCGGACAGGGGGGGCAGGAACACTGAAGCTTTCTTT
>TRBV19|TRBD2|-|TRBJ2-1
CASSRTSGGFDNEQFF
TGTGCCAGTAGCCGGACTAGCGGGGGGTTCGACAATGAGCAGTTCTTC
>TRBV2|-|few|TRBJ2-2
CASSLGLSGELFF
TGTGCCAGCAGCCTCGGACTGTCCGGGGAGCTGTTTTTT